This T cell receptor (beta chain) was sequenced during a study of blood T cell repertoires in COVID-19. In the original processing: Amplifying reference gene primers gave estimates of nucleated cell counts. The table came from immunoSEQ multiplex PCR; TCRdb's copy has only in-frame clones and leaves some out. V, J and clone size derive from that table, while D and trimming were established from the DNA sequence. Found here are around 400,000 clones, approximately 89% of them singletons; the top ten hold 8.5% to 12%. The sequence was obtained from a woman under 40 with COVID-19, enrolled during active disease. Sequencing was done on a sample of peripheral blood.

CDR3 DNA: TGTGCCAGCAGCTTAGACCCACTAGCCAATGAGCAGTTCTTC. Translated: CASSLDPLANEQFF. The chain couples TRBV7-2 to TRBJ2-1; a weak D match, TRBD2 (6 bases). The CDR3 runs 14 residues. Per germline, CDR1 SGHTA and CDR2 FQGNSA. V lost 1 base and J 6 bases, leaving 10 bases between the germline ends.